This T cell receptor beta chain originates from a study of T cells expressing NK-cell markers. Study-wide background: Repertoires of TCR beta were obtained from T cells sorted as CD3+CD56+NKG2C+, CD3+CD56+NKG2C- and CD3+CD56-NKG2C+. Study-wide results and caveats: One observes that, in several donors, these clonotypes were also the leading ones within the CD3+CD56-NKG2C+ fraction.

As for this clonotype: Its antigen is as yet unknown.

TCRdb reprocessed the 5' RACE reads, with one entry per CDR3 protein and no DNA. The clone table shows fewer than 400,000 distinct CDR3 sequences, with the ten largest holding around 10%. Germline lookup yields CDR1 SQVTM and CDR2 ANQGSEA. This CDR3 has 14 residues. V gene TRBV29-1 combines with J gene TRBJ1-1; TCRdb returns TRBD1, unconfirmable since there is no DNA. Sequenced material: blood T cells: a sorted CD56 or NKG2C T cell subset, CD4+ or CD8+ T cells, or bulk PBMC T cells (not recorded which). This TCR came from a woman aged 50 to 60 in good health. Here the CDR3 reads CSVRSQGGHTEAFF.